This is a list of T cell receptor beta chains from one sample in a study of identical twins. TCRdb independently ran MiXCR on the 5' RACE reads; one entry per CDR3 protein. The table includes a few hundred thousand distinct CDR3 sequences, 9% to 15% detected once. These records were also assigned to another study, of yellow fever vaccine responses in identical twins.

Input material: CD8+ T cells sorted from blood. These receptors were taken from a woman aged 18-35 years in good health. Both conserved end residues are part of each CDR3. The D gene is left open where the match is weak.

v_call: TRBV2
d_call: -
j_call: TRBJ2-2
cdr3_aa: CASIGYLRDHNTGELFF

v_call: TRBV6-2/TRBV6-3
d_call: -
j_call: TRBJ2-1
cdr3_aa: CASSYVYNNEQFF

v_call: TRBV20-1
d_call: -
j_call: TRBJ2-1
cdr3_aa: CSAIAASSYNEQFF

v_call: TRBV24-1
d_call: -
j_call: TRBJ2-7
cdr3_aa: CATSDLAGFEQYF

v_call: TRBV29-1
d_call: -
j_call: TRBJ2-1
cdr3_aa: CSSTGAGQKNNEQFF

v_call: TRBV20-1
d_call: TRBD2
j_call: TRBJ2-3
cdr3_aa: CSARRGDGADTQYF

v_call: TRBV10-2
d_call: -
j_call: TRBJ1-5
cdr3_aa: CASSALRDGSNQPQHF

v_call: TRBV9
d_call: -
j_call: TRBJ2-1
cdr3_aa: CASSAQSEQFF

v_call: TRBV12-1
d_call: -
j_call: TRBJ2-3
cdr3_aa: CASSSHAWGQGSTDTQYF

v_call: TRBV28
d_call: TRBD2
j_call: TRBJ2-3
cdr3_aa: CASSPGTSGRDTDTQYF

v_call: TRBV24-1
d_call: -
j_call: TRBJ2-2
cdr3_aa: CGAFDLWAGTTDLANTGELFF

v_call: TRBV5-1
d_call: -
j_call: TRBJ2-5
cdr3_aa: CASRVLRTWETQYF

v_call: TRBV19
d_call: TRBD1
j_call: TRBJ1-5
cdr3_aa: CASSESGQRSQPQHF

v_call: TRBV6-5
d_call: TRBD1
j_call: TRBJ2-7
cdr3_aa: CASSYSRRSDRDSYEQYF

v_call: TRBV28
d_call: -
j_call: TRBJ2-3
cdr3_aa: CASSLLDNTQYF

v_call: TRBV12-3/TRBV12-4
d_call: -
j_call: TRBJ2-5
cdr3_aa: CASSSPVRGEETQYF

v_call: TRBV12-3/TRBV12-4
d_call: TRBD1
j_call: TRBJ2-3
cdr3_aa: CASSLSLPTGLDTQYF

v_call: TRBV4-1
d_call: -
j_call: TRBJ2-5
cdr3_aa: CASSKTTQETQYF

v_call: TRBV7-9
d_call: TRBD2
j_call: TRBJ2-4
cdr3_aa: CASSSTNERGGKNIQYF

v_call: TRBV2
d_call: -
j_call: TRBJ2-5
cdr3_aa: CASSAFSDSQETQYF

v_call: TRBV27
d_call: -
j_call: TRBJ2-1
cdr3_aa: CASSIRQYNEQFF

v_call: TRBV15
d_call: -
j_call: TRBJ1-2
cdr3_aa: CATSRDHTVEGYTF

v_call: TRBV2
d_call: -
j_call: TRBJ1-6
cdr3_aa: CASWGGSYNSPLHF

v_call: TRBV12-3/TRBV12-4
d_call: TRBD2
j_call: TRBJ2-1
cdr3_aa: CASSWTSGRYNEQFF

v_call: TRBV5-1
d_call: TRBD1
j_call: TRBJ2-3
cdr3_aa: CASSSTGQETATDTQYF

v_call: TRBV6-1
d_call: -
j_call: TRBJ2-1
cdr3_aa: CASEEGVAMEQFF

v_call: TRBV11-1
d_call: -
j_call: TRBJ2-3
cdr3_aa: CASSLAGSGPYSTDTQYF

v_call: TRBV6-4
d_call: -
j_call: TRBJ2-5
cdr3_aa: CASPRRDRVETQYF

v_call: TRBV14
d_call: -
j_call: TRBJ2-1
cdr3_aa: CASSHWIYNEQFF

v_call: TRBV7-9
d_call: -
j_call: TRBJ2-1
cdr3_aa: CASSRRWEQFF

v_call: TRBV28
d_call: TRBD2
j_call: TRBJ2-7
cdr3_aa: CASSLEREDLLEQYF

v_call: TRBV6-5
d_call: -
j_call: TRBJ2-3
cdr3_aa: CASSYTRGGQYTDTQYF

v_call: TRBV7-9
d_call: -
j_call: TRBJ1-6
cdr3_aa: CASSLGGSAPLHF

v_call: TRBV6-2/TRBV6-3
d_call: TRBD2
j_call: TRBJ2-5
cdr3_aa: CASSLYPGLAAQETQYF

v_call: TRBV7-9
d_call: -
j_call: TRBJ1-1
cdr3_aa: CASSFQGHTEAFF

v_call: TRBV24-1
d_call: TRBD1
j_call: TRBJ2-1
cdr3_aa: CATSTFRTGDTYNEQFF

v_call: TRBV5-5
d_call: -
j_call: TRBJ2-7
cdr3_aa: CASRPGGSDEQYF

v_call: TRBV9
d_call: -
j_call: TRBJ2-2
cdr3_aa: CASSVGTTGELFF

v_call: TRBV4-1
d_call: -
j_call: TRBJ2-1
cdr3_aa: CASSQERNRAYEQFF

v_call: TRBV14
d_call: -
j_call: TRBJ2-1
cdr3_aa: CASSQRGPDYLYNEQFF

v_call: TRBV20-1
d_call: TRBD2
j_call: TRBJ2-7
cdr3_aa: CSARGPYLAGAIYEQYF

v_call: TRBV10-3
d_call: TRBD2
j_call: TRBJ2-7
cdr3_aa: CAISEPTSLVAGVNYEQYF

v_call: TRBV7-6
d_call: -
j_call: TRBJ2-3
cdr3_aa: CASSPIQEATTDTQYF

v_call: TRBV11-2
d_call: -
j_call: TRBJ2-3
cdr3_aa: CASRTPLANTDTQYF

v_call: TRBV7-9
d_call: -
j_call: TRBJ1-2
cdr3_aa: CASRQPRSGGYTF

v_call: TRBV5-1
d_call: TRBD2
j_call: TRBJ2-1
cdr3_aa: CASSLEGLVVDEQFF

v_call: TRBV10-1
d_call: TRBD2
j_call: TRBJ2-1
cdr3_aa: CASRETGTSGGWITPDNEQFF

v_call: TRBV7-2
d_call: -
j_call: TRBJ2-2
cdr3_aa: CASSLTGRANTGELFF

v_call: TRBV5-1
d_call: TRBD2
j_call: TRBJ2-1
cdr3_aa: CASSLTPMTSGRFNEQFF

v_call: TRBV20-1
d_call: TRBD1
j_call: TRBJ2-1
cdr3_aa: CSAPDRAYNEQFF

v_call: TRBV10-3
d_call: -
j_call: TRBJ2-1
cdr3_aa: CAISPPGGGGDEQFF

v_call: TRBV20-1
d_call: TRBD1
j_call: TRBJ2-1
cdr3_aa: CSATTGGSYNEQFF

v_call: TRBV12-3/TRBV12-4
d_call: -
j_call: TRBJ2-5
cdr3_aa: CASSHGHPETQYF

v_call: TRBV27
d_call: -
j_call: TRBJ2-2
cdr3_aa: CASSARVAGELFF

v_call: TRBV7-8
d_call: TRBD2
j_call: TRBJ2-1
cdr3_aa: CASSPGLAGRSSYNEQFF